The entry that follows covers one T cell receptor (beta chain) sequence. The table came from immunoSEQ multiplex PCR; TCRdb's copy has only in-frame clones and leaves some out. This table holds tens of thousands of clones, approximately 77% found once. Germline loops: CDR1 SEHNR, CDR2 FQNEAQ (reference sequence). V lost 5 bases to trimming and J lost 1 base; unmatched junction nucleotides: 9. CDR3 length: 16 amino acids. The entry originates in a study of T cell clonotyping in hematopoietic cell transplantation. This sample's time point: recipient sample about 28 days before transplant, after cytoreduction.

The sequences come from peripheral blood mononuclear cells, collected before stem cell transplant. The chain uses TRBV7-9 and TRBJ2-7; TRBD2 matches 9 bases. The sequence derives from a man aged 50 or older with myelodysplastic syndrome. Some clones in this sample may be carry-over from other donors' samples. The chain's CDR3 is CASSTLAGVVSYEQYF. CDR3 DNA sequence: TGTGCCAGCAGCACCTTAGCGGGAGTGGTTTCCTACGAGCAGTACTTC.